The 27 T cell receptor beta chains below were found in one sample sequenced in a study of blood T cell repertoires in COVID-19 (dated by TCRdb to 2018 to 2021). Libraries were prepared through the immunoSEQ multiplex PCR assay. TCRdb obtained this table from immuneACCESS and retained in-frame rearrangements with V and J assigned. These tables miss some clones; where compared with another copy, unresolved V genes account for less than half of the shortfall, and the remainder is unexplained. The sample table holds approximately 180,000 clones, of which roughly 90% were seen once. The ten largest clones add up to 1.2% of the sample. Material: PBMCs or T cells enriched from blood (not recorded which). Source of these receptors: a human donor with acute COVID-19. The donor label of this sample is uncertain.

J is TRBJ1-3 and V is TRBV6-1; tentative D call: TRBD1 (5 bases). Trimming took 3 bases from V and 0 from J, leaving 9 bases between them. The CDR3 loop spans 15 amino acids. Germline CDR1 is MNHNS and CDR2 is SASEGT. In DNA, the CDR3 is TGTGCCAGCAGTGACGTCGGACACTCTGGAAACACCATATATTTT. It specifies CASSDVGHSGNTIYF.

The V gene is TRBV6-5, the J gene TRBJ2-5; tentatively, D is TRBD2 (5 bases). V was pared by 4 bases and J by 5 bases, with 11 bases between. CDR1 is MNHEY and CDR2 is SVGAGI in the germline V gene. The CDR3 consists of 13 residues. The CDR3 loop reads CASSWRTGETQYF. The CDR3 DNA follows: TGTGCCAGCAGTTGGAGGACGGGGGAGACCCAGTACTTC.

This chain joins TRBV7-2 and TRBJ2-3, with D hard to call. CDR3 length: 12 residues. The germline V gene has CDR1 SGHTA and CDR2 FQGNSA. Trimming took 4 bases from V and 3 from J, leaving 5 bases between them. CDR3 bases: TGTGCCAGCAGCTCTCTTACAGATACGCAGTATTTT. Protein product: CASSSLTDTQYF.

The chain joins TRBV10-3 to TRBJ2-1; no clear D. Trimming took off 7 bases at V and 0 bases at J, with 13 bases between the two ends. Germline CDR1 and CDR2: ENHRY and SYGVKD. This CDR3 has 15 amino acids. The CDR3 nucleotides are TGTGCCATCACCGAGGCCCGAAGCTCCTACAATGAGCAGTTCTTC. Translated, it gives CAITEARSSYNEQFF.

This rearrangement joins TRBV30 to TRBJ1-2, with D unclear. V lost 7 bases to trimming and J lost 4 bases, with 16 bases between them. The CDR3 is 13 amino acids. Germline loops: CDR1 GTSNPN, CDR2 SVGIG (reference sequence). CDR3 DNA: TGTGCCTCCAGAGGACCGGGGATCTATGGCTACACCTTC. As protein: CASRGPGIYGYTF.

This clone was detected only once. This chain connects TRBV30 to TRBJ1-1, with D perhaps TRBD1 (6 bases). Germline V gene lookup returns CDR1 GTSNPN and CDR2 SVGIG (reference sequence). The length of the CDR3 is 11 residues. The germline V and J ends were trimmed by 2 bases and 10 bases, with 11 bases remaining between them. The CDR3: CAWSQGNAAFF. The DNA of the CDR3 is TGTGCCTGGAGTCAGGGGAATGCAGCTTTCTTT.

V usage is TRBV12-3 or TRBV12-4 and J usage is TRBJ2-2, with 8 nucleotides matching TRBD2. This CDR3 has 12 residues. Unmatched junction bases numbered 1, after V lost 5 bases and J lost 8 bases. CDR3 in amino acids: CASSERGGELFF. CDR3 sequence (DNA): TGTGCCAGCAGTGAGCGGGGGGGGGAGCTGTTTTTT.

This chain links TRBV12-3 or TRBV12-4 with TRBJ1-2; D perhaps matches TRBD1 (6 bases). V lost 6 bases, J lost 4 bases, and 12 bases lay in between. CDR3 length: 13 residues. The CDR3 sequence: CASRPGHVYGYTF. The CDR3 nucleotides are TGTGCCAGCAGGCCGGGACACGTCTATGGCTACACCTTC.

V usage is TRBV6-5 and J usage is TRBJ1-1, with 8 bases identical to TRBD1. The length of the CDR3 is 14 residues. Germline trimming cut 7 bases from V and 5 bases from J; bases unmatched to any gene: 9. Germline CDR1 reads MNHEY; CDR2 reads SVGAGI. This chain's CDR3 is CASTPQGASTEAFF. The CDR3 nucleotides are TGTGCCAGCACGCCGCAGGGGGCTTCTACTGAAGCTTTCTTT.

V usage is TRBV2 and J usage is TRBJ2-3; perhaps TRBD1 as D (6 bases). The ends were cut back, 4 bases at V and 2 bases at J, with 7 bases in the middle. CDR1 and CDR2 from the germline V gene are SNHLY and FYNNEI. The CDR3 totals 13 residues. CDR3: CASSGTDTDTQYF. The CDR3 DNA reads TGTGCCAGCAGTGGGACAGACACAGATACGCAGTATTTT.

This clone was seen only once. The V gene is TRBV7-9, the J gene TRBJ2-5, with D possibly being TRBD2 (6 bases). The CDR3 runs 14 residues. Looked up from germline, CDR1 is SEHNR and CDR2 is FQNEAQ (reference sequence). V was trimmed by 6 bases and J by 5 bases, leaving 16 bases between them. DNA of the CDR3: TGTGCCAGCAGTAACCAAGACCGGGAGGAGACCCAGTACTTC. This translates into CASSNQDREETQYF.

J is TRBJ2-1 and V is TRBV24-1; 9 bases are a match to TRBD2. The CDR3 contains 17 residues. Germline assignment: CDR1 KGHDR and CDR2 SFDVKD. J gave up 4 bases and V 2 bases, and 8 bases lay outside the gene matches. The CDR3 region is CATSDSQAGGGYNEQFF. In DNA form, the CDR3 reads TGTGCCACCAGTGATTCTCAAGCGGGGGGCGGTTACAATGAGCAGTTCTTC.

The rearrangement uses TRBV19 and TRBJ1-5; 12 bases match TRBD1. With 8 bases clipped from V and 1 base from J, the junction kept 3 bases outside the gene matches. Germline V gene data show CDR1 as LNHDA and CDR2 as SQIVND (reference sequence). The CDR3 has 15 residues. The CDR3 bases are TGTGCCAGTGGGACAGGGGGCAGAAGCAATCAGCCCCAGCATTTT. Translation gives CASGTGGRSNQPQHF.

This clone has a single count. The V call is TRBV21-1, the J call TRBJ2-7; no DNA check was done on the table's D call, TRBD2. TRBV21-1 is a listed pseudogene. This CDR3 spans 14 amino acids. CDR3 DNA sequence: TGTGCCAGCAGGCGGCGGGGGGGCAGAGACGAGCAGTACTTC. It codes for CASRRRGGRDEQYF.

This clone has a handful of counts. CDR3 sequence reads: CASGWHRGDTQYF. CDR3 coding DNA: TGTGCTAGTGGTTGGCACAGGGGAGATACGCAGTATTTT. The rearrangement joins TRBV12-5 to TRBJ2-3; 7 bases line up with TRBD1. CDR1 and CDR2 from the germline V gene are LGHNT and FRNRAP. The CDR3 contains 13 residues. With 4 bases clipped from V and 5 bases from J, the junction kept 3 bases outside the gene matches.

V and J are TRBV3-1 (or the pseudogene TRBV3-2) and TRBJ1-2; 7 bases agree with TRBD1. After removal of 4 bases from V and 0 bases from J, the junction contained 8 bases not matched to a gene. Germline lookup yields CDR1 LGHDT and CDR2 YNNKEL (reference sequence). The CDR3 has 16 amino acids. CDR3 nucleotides: TGTGCCAGCAGCCTAGCAGAGGGGACAGCTAACTATGGCTACACCTTC. Its protein is CASSLAEGTANYGYTF.

V usage is TRBV11-2 and J usage is TRBJ1-1, with 9 bases fitting TRBD1. This CDR3 comprises 15 residues. Germline CDR1 and CDR2: SGHAT and FQNNGV. The J segment lost 3 bases and the V segment lost 5 bases, leaving 7 bases of the junction unmatched. Written as DNA, the CDR3 is TGTGCCAGCAGCGGTTACAGGGGGCCGGACACTGAAGCTTTCTTT. This sequence encodes CASSGYRGPDTEAFF. Combining the CDR3 with reference TRBV11-2 and TRBJ1-1 gives the whole variable domain EAGVAQSPRYKIIEKRQSVAFWCNPISGHATLYWYQQILGQGPKLLIQFQNNGVVDDSQLPKDRFSAERLKGVDSTLKIQPAKLEDSAVYLCASSGYRGPDTEAFFGQGTRLTVV.

The J gene is TRBJ1-2, the V gene TRBV4-2, with TRBD1 matching 10 bases. Germline trimming cut 1 base from V and 8 bases from J; bases unmatched to any gene: 4. The CDR3 loop spans 14 amino acids. Per the germline V gene, CDR1 is LGHNA and CDR2 is YNFKEQ. Written as DNA, the CDR3 is TGTGCCAGCAGCCAAGGACAGGGGGCGCGAGGCTACACCTTC. Protein: CASSQGQGARGYTF.

The rearrangement links TRBV2 to TRBJ1-1, with D uncertain. The CDR3 is 13 amino acids. The V gene's germline CDR1 is SNHLY and CDR2 FYNNEI. V gave up 6 bases and J gave up 3 bases, with 11 bases separating them. In DNA form, the CDR3 reads TGTGCCAGCAGCCGTCGGACTTACACTGAAGCTTTCTTT. Translation gives CASSRRTYTEAFF.

The V and J genes are TRBV5-6 and TRBJ2-1, with D possibly TRBD1 on 6 matching bases. The germline V gene encodes CDR1 SGHDT and CDR2 YYEEEE. The CDR3 contains 14 residues. Trimming left V 0 bases short and J 4 bases short, with 8 bases between. The CDR3 DNA is TGTGCCAGCAGCTTGGGGACAGCTTACAATGAGCAGTTCTTC. Translation gives CASSLGTAYNEQFF.

J is TRBJ1-1 and V is TRBV19, with 10 bases matching TRBD1. There are 14 residues in the CDR3. J gave up 2 bases and V 6 bases, and 3 bases lay outside the gene matches. Germline assignment: CDR1 LNHDA and CDR2 SQIVND (reference sequence). CDR3 in amino acids: CASRRQGANTEAFF. The CDR3 DNA reads TGTGCCAGTAGGAGACAGGGGGCCAACACTGAAGCTTTCTTT.

This CDR3 is CASSSHRGTDIQYF. The DNA for the CDR3 is TGTGCCAGCAGCTCACACAGGGGCACGGACATTCAGTACTTC. The rearrangement joins TRBV7-2 to TRBJ2-4, with TRBD1 matching 7 bases. V shed 4 bases and J 8 bases; nucleotides not matched to a gene: 8. The CDR3 is made up of 14 amino acids. CDR1 and CDR2 from the germline V gene are SGHTA and FQGNSA.

The genes are TRBV30 and TRBJ1-3, with D maybe TRBD1 (5 bases). Trimming took 1 base from V and 0 from J, leaving 10 bases between them. This CDR3 has 15 amino acids. Germline CDR1 and CDR2: GTSNPN and SVGIG (reference sequence). CDR3 sequence reads: CAWSGTLFSGNTIYF. DNA of the CDR3: TGTGCCTGGAGTGGGACACTTTTCTCTGGAAACACCATATATTTT.

The count of this clone is one. The rearrangement uses TRBV19 and TRBJ1-6; D not certain. Trimming removed 6 bases at V and 10 bases at J, with 19 bases between. Germline V gene data show CDR1 as LNHDA and CDR2 as SQIVND (reference sequence). The CDR3 runs to 15 residues. CDR3 loop: CASRLETNSLSPLHF. The DNA of the CDR3 is TGTGCCAGTAGGCTCGAGACGAACAGCTTATCACCCCTCCACTTT.

The chain uses TRBV18 and TRBJ1-2; TRBD1 matches at 10 bases. CDR1 is KGHSH and CDR2 is LQKENI in the germline V gene. Unmatched junction bases numbered 1, after V lost 0 bases and J lost 0 bases. The CDR3 has 16 amino acids. The CDR3 loop is CASSPPGQGTNYGYTF. The CDR3 coding sequence is TGTGCCAGCTCACCACCGGGACAGGGGACTAACTATGGCTACACCTTC.

This clone was counted a single time. J is TRBJ2-4 and V is TRBV7-2; 7 bases line up with TRBD1. The junction had 12 bases not matched to a gene; V was cut back by 1 base and J by 0 bases. In germline, CDR1 is SGHTA, CDR2 FQGNSA. The CDR3 covers 19 residues. The CDR3 here is CASSLDTYRGQLAKNIQYF. CDR3 DNA sequence: TGTGCCAGCAGCTTAGATACGTACAGGGGCCAGCTAGCCAAAAACATTCAGTACTTC.

Only one count was recorded for this clone. V and J are TRBV6-2 or TRBV6-3 and TRBJ1-6; D might be TRBD1 (5 bases). From germline, CDR1 is MNHEY and CDR2 SVGEGT. The CDR3 spans 15 residues. V was clipped by 3 bases and J by 4 bases, with 10 bases between them. The CDR3 here is CASSYRQIYNSPLHF. CDR3 coding DNA: TGTGCCAGCAGTTATCGACAGATATATAATTCACCCCTCCACTTT.